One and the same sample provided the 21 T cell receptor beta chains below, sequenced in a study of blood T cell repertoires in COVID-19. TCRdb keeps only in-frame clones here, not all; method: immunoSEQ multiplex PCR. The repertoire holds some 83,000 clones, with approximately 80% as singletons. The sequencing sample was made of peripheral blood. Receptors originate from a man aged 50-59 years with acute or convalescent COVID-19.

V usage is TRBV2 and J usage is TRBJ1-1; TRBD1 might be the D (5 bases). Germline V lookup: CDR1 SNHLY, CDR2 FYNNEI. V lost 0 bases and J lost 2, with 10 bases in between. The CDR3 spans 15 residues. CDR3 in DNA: TGTGCCAGCAGTGAAGCTGGAGGGACCAACACTGAAGCTTTCTTT. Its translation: CASSEAGGTNTEAFF.

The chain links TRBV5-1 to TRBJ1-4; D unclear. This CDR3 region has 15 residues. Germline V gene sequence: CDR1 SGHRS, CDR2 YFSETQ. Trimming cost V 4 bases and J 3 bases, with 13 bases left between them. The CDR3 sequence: CASSMQEYPNEKLFF. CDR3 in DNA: TGCGCCAGCAGCATGCAGGAATACCCTAATGAAAAACTGTTTTTT.

The CDR3 reads CSVNPGTGAGGYTF. The CDR3 nucleotides read TGCAGCGTTAACCCGGGCACAGGGGCGGGGGGCTACACCTTC. The genes are TRBV29-1 and TRBJ1-2, with 7 bases that match TRBD1. V lost 5 bases and J lost 8; bases outside the gene matches: 14. Germline V gene data show CDR1 as SQVTM and CDR2 as ANQGSEA. This CDR3 has 14 residues.

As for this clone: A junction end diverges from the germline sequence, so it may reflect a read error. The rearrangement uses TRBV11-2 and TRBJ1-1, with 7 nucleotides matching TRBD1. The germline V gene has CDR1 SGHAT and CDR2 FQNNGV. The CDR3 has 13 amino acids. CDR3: CASSLDRETEAFF. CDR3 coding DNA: TGTGCCAGCAGCCTAGACAGGGAAACTGAAGCTTTCTTT.

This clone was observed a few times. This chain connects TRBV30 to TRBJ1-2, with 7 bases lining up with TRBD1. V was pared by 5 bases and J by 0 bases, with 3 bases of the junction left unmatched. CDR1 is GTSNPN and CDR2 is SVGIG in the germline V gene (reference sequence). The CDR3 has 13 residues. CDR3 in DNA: TGTGCCTGGTCGACAGGGACTAACTATGGCTACACCTTC. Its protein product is CAWSTGTNYGYTF.

As DNA, the CDR3 is TGTGCCAGCAGCTTAAAACAGGGGGGTAACTATGGCTACACCTTC. This encodes CASSLKQGGNYGYTF. V usage is TRBV7-9 and J usage is TRBJ1-2; 8 positions agree with TRBD1. The germline CDR1 and CDR2 sequences are SEHNR and FQNEAQ (reference sequence). The CDR3 extends over 15 amino acids. J lost 1 base, V lost 2 bases, and 3 bases had no gene match.

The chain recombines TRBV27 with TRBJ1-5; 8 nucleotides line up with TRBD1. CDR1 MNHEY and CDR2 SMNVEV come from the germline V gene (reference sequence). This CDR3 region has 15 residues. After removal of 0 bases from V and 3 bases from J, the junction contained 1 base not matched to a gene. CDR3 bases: TGTGCCAGCAGTTTATCTCAGGGGGCCAATCAGCCCCAGCATTTT. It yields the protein CASSLSQGANQPQHF.

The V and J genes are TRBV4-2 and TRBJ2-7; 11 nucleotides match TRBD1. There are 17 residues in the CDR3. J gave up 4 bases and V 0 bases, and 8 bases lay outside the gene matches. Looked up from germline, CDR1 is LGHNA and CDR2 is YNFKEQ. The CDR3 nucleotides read TGTGCCAGCAGCCAAGATCTAGTAGGACAGGGGGCATACGAGCAGTACTTC. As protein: CASSQDLVGQGAYEQYF.

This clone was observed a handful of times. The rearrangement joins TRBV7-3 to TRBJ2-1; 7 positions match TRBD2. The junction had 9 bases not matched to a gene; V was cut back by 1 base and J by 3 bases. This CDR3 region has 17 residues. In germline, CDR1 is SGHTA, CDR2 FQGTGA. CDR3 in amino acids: CASSLIVAPGGYNEQFF. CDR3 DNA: TGTGCCAGCAGCTTAATTGTGGCGCCGGGGGGCTACAATGAGCAGTTCTTC. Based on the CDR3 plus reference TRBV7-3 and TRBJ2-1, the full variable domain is GAGVSQTPSNKVTEKGKYVELRCDPISGHTALYWYRQSLGQGPEFLIYFQGTGAADDSGLPNDRFFAVRPEGSVSTLKIQRTERGDSAVYLCASSLIVAPGGYNEQFFGPGTRLTVL.

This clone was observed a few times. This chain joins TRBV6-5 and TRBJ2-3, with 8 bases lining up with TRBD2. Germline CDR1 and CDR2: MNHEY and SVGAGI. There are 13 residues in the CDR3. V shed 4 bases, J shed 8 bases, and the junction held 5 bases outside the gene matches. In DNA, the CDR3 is TGTGCCAGCAGTTCCCCTGCGGGGGGTACGCAGTATTTT. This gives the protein CASSSPAGGTQYF.

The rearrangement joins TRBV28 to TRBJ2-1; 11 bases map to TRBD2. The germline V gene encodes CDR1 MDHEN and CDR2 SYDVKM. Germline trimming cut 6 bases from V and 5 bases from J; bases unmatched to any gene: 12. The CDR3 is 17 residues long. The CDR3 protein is CASSPATSGDLDNEQFF. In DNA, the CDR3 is TGTGCCAGCAGCCCCGCGACTAGCGGGGATCTCGACAATGAGCAGTTCTTC.

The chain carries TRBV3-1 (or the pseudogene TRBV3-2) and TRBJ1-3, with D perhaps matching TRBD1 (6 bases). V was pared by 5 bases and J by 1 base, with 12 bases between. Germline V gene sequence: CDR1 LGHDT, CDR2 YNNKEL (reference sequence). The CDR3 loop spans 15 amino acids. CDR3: CASSYQGRSGNTIYF. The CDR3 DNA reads TGTGCCAGCAGCTATCAGGGGCGATCTGGAAACACCATATATTTT.

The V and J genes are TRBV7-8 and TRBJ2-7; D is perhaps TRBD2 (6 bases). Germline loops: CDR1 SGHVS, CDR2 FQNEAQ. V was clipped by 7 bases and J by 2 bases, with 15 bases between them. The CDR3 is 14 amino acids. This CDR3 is CASTGSGGTYEQYF. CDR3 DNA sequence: TGTGCCAGCACGGGGAGTGGGGGGACCTACGAGCAGTACTTC.

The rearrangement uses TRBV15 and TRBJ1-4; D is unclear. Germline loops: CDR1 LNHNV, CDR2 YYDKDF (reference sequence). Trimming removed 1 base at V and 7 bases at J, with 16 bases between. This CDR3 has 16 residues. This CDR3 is CATSRGKETKTEKLFF. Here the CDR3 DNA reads TGTGCCACCAGCAGAGGGAAAGAGACTAAGACTGAAAAACTGTTTTTT.

Here the CDR3 reads CASSLDAGGNQPQHF. Written as DNA, the CDR3 is TGTGCCAGCAGCTTAGATGCAGGTGGAAATCAGCCCCAGCATTTT. J is TRBJ1-5 and V is TRBV7-2, with D uncertain. The ends were cut back, 1 base at V and 4 bases at J, with 11 bases in the middle. In germline, CDR1 is SGHTA, CDR2 FQGNSA. CDR3 length equals 15 residues.

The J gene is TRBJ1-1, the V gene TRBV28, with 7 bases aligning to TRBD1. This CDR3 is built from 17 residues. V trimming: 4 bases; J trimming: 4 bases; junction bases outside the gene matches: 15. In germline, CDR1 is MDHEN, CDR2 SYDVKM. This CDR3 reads CASSSFNRQGRRTEAFF. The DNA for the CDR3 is TGTGCCAGCAGTTCCTTCAATCGACAGGGTCGGCGCACTGAAGCTTTCTTT.

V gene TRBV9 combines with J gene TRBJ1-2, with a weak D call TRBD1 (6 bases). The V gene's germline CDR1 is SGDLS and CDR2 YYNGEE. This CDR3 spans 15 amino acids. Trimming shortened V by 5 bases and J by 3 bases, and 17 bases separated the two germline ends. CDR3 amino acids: CASSVTGLPDYGYTF. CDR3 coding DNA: TGTGCCAGCAGTGTTACAGGGCTGCCCGACTATGGCTACACCTTC.

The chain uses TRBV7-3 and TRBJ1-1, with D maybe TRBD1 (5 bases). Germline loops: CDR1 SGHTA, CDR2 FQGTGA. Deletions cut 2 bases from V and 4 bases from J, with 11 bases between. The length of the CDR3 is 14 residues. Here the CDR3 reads CASSLGGAPTEAFF. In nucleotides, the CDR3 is TGTGCCAGCAGCTTAGGAGGGGCGCCCACTGAAGCTTTCTTT. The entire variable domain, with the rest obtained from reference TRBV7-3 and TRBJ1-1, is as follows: GAGVSQTPSNKVTEKGKYVELRCDPISGHTALYWYRQSLGQGPEFLIYFQGTGAADDSGLPNDRFFAVRPEGSVSTLKIQRTERGDSAVYLCASSLGGAPTEAFFGQGTRLTVV.

CDR3 DNA: TGCGCCAGCAGCCTGACTCGCGGGGGTACAGATGAGCAGTTCTTC. It yields the protein CASSLTRGGTDEQFF. The rearrangement links TRBV10-1 to TRBJ2-1; TRBD2 agrees at 7 bases. Trimming removed 6 bases from V and 8 bases from J; junction bases left unmatched: 13. The germline V gene encodes CDR1 WNHNN and CDR2 SYGVQD (reference sequence). The CDR3 runs to 15 residues.

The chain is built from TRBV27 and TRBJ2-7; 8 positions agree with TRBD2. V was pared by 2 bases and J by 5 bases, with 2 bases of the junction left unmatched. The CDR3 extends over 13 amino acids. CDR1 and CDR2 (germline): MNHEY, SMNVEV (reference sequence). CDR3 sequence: CASSLAGGNEQYF. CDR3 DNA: TGTGCCAGCAGTTTAGCGGGAGGCAACGAGCAGTACTTC.

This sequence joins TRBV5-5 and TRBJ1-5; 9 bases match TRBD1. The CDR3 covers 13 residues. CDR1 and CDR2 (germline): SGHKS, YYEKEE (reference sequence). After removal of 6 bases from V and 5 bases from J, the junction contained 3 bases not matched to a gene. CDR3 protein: CASTRTGDQPQHF. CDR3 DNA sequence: TGTGCCAGCACCCGGACAGGGGATCAGCCCCAGCATTTT.